This T cell receptor beta chain was retrieved from a study of regulatory T cells in long-lasting Graves disease. Whole-study findings and limits: Patients with persistent disease shared 2,741 public clonotypes, outpacing the roughly 970 shared by new patients.

Arm-PCR of CDR3 regions with iRepertoire HTBI primers generated TCR beta libraries. In the original analysis: Analysis of the samples identified more than 60 TRBV and 14 to 15 TRBJ segments. One entry per CDR3 protein, called by TCRdb with MiXCR from the multiplex PCR reads. These V and J calls originate from TCRdb's pipeline instead of the authors' own analysis. This table has approximately 400,000 distinct CDR3 sequences, roughly 20% appearing once. The table lists this clonotype with many counts. Its specificity is not known. Germline V gives CDR1 SNHLY, CDR2 FYNNEI. This CDR3 contains 14 residues. Trimming shortened V by 11 bases and J by 2 bases, and 16 bases separated the two germline ends. This sample's time point: persistent/refractory GD, antithyroid drugs over 5 years with positive TRAb. Scientists built the TCR library using RNA that was extracted from PBMCs. Blood from the periphery, around 10 milliliters in all, was drawn into EDTA tubes.

The chain combines TRBV2 with TRBJ2-1; D is possibly TRBD2 (5 bases). This TCR derives from a woman in her 40s with Graves disease. The sequencing here drew on peripheral blood mononuclear cells (PBMCs), taken when the disease was refractory, from a patient treated with antithyroid drugs. CDR3 nucleotides: TGTGCCGGTAAATCGGGGTTTCCCTACAATGAGCAGTTCTTC. This gives the protein CAGKSGFPYNEQFF.